This TCR beta chain was obtained from a study of identical twins (dated by TCRdb to 2016 to 2017). Regarding the study in general: The study deep-sequenced TCR alpha and beta repertoires from monozygotic twins, unrelated adults of various ages and cord blood to test whether fetal clonotypes persist. To rule out contamination, replicate twin experiments were performed at different times with different library preparation protocols. The research as a whole found: Conclusions relied on cross-sectional statistical analysis, since the same donors could not be followed over many years. Invariant T cells such as MAIT and iNKT could partly confound zero-insertion analyses, though diverse VJ usage argued against this for most clonotypes. In monozygotic twins, recombination models systematically underestimated out-of-frame TCR alpha sharing, but the models matched the sharing seen between unrelated individuals. Compared with coincidental sharing between unrelated individuals, an excess of low generation-probability sequences was observed among out-of-frame TCR alpha sequences shared between twins. Fewer insertions were carried by abundant cord blood beta clonotypes; a weaker similar trend was observed in young adult naive repertoires, while no such trend was observed in memory repertoires. The excess sharing between twins in beta out-of-frame sequences was weaker because fewer shared sequences reduced the signal-to-noise ratio.

With regard to this clonotype: Its binding antigen is unknown. Per-nucleotide qualities are absent, and no much larger clonotype sits a single base away.

The method behind the library was 5' RACE. The data were produced on an Illumina HiSeq 2000. A universal primer binding site was introduced by template switching, and a unique molecular identifier was present in the final cDNA, enabling accurate counting of TCR cDNA molecules. Specific primers in the conserved constant-segment region were used to synthesize first-strand cDNA for TCR alpha and beta chains. To control for contamination, every cDNA library carried two barcodes: a SMART-Mk sample barcode plus Illumina barcodes. TruSeq adapter sequences, together with Illumina sample barcodes, were added in two successive PCR steps. The Illumina HiSeq platform was used with custom primers to sequence TCR alpha and beta cDNA libraries. The original methods were these. MiGEC processed the raw reads to extract unique molecular identifiers, while MiXCR was used to determine the CDR3 positions. Recombination models were inferred per individual with the repgenHMM and IGoR tools using an EM algorithm. The analysis of shared clonotypes was done with the tcR package in R, with sharing normalized by the product of cloneset sizes. To study raw recombination without the effects of thymic and clonal selection, out-of-frame nonproductive sequences were analyzed. Through fastp at Q25 and MiXCR, TCRdb rebuilt clones from the public reads, retaining in-frame beta chains. Rows with one shared CDR3 protein collapse into an entry with the most common genes and DNA. In this record, the V and J calls reflect TCRdb's handling and not the investigators' own analysis. The sample table shows fewer than 900,000 distinct CDR3 sequences, and around 20% are seen once. Clones ranked in the top ten supply about 4.5% of the sample.

The cysteine opens and the phenylalanine closes a CDR3 of 16 amino acids. Only CDR3 DNA remains: 48 bases, in frame from the first base. Looking up the germline V gene yields CDR1 SGHTA and CDR2 FQGNSA. The germline V and J ends show losses of 0 bases and 10 bases respectively, and no gene match explains 9 bases of the junction. Only healthy Caucasian donors were included. The twin cohort consisted of three pairs of female monozygotic twins, all aged 18 to 29 years. Peripheral blood mononuclear cells were the source from which RNA for the TCR libraries was isolated. This sample also appeared in a second study, on T cells expressing NK-cell markers. As the second paper documents: Fewer than ten donors provided sorted CD3+CD56+NKG2C+, CD3+CD56+NKG2C- and CD3+CD56-NKG2C+ T-cell subsets, whose TCR beta-chain repertoires were profiled. Among the eight sequenced donors, only one was HCMV-seronegative, while the other seven were HCMV-seropositive. In several experiments an anti-gammadeltaTCR antibody was added to restrict sorting to alphabetaTCR-expressing T cells. In a handful of donors, the dominant CD3+CD56+NKG2C+ clonotypes ranked among the top 10 CD8+ clonotypes, making up roughly 1.0-8% of CD8+ T cells. Those dominant clonotypes were again the most abundant among CD3+CD56-NKG2C+ cells in a few donors, at about 28.3-65%. Whether the expanded NKG2C-expressing T cell clones were specific for HCMV antigens was left unclear. The study sequenced eight donors, all healthy volunteers chosen at random: three men and five women. To determine HCMV serostatus, a commercial ELISA kit was used to detect HCMV-specific IgG in serum. For about six donors, bulk peripheral blood T-cell repertoires were also sequenced from unsorted PBMC. Reads were demultiplexed and grouped by UMI with MIGEC, and clonotypes were assembled and quantified with MiTCR. To exclude erroneous sequences, only TCR cDNA sequences supported by at least two reads were retained. The tcR package was used for downstream repertoire analysis, with clonotypes matched between fractions based on CDR3 nucleotide sequence plus V segment. VDJmatch was used to annotate antigen specificity against VDJdb, with one amino acid substitution in CDR3 permitted.

The V and J segments used are TRBV7-2 and TRBJ2-1; 10 bases in the middle match TRBD1. The sample consisted of PBMCs. The clonotype was recovered from a woman between 18 and 29 years old in good health. This receptor has the CDR3 CASSLARDRGRREQFF. The sequenced DNA: TGTGCCAGCAGCTTAGCGAGAGACAGGGGGCGGAGAGAGCAGTTCTTC.